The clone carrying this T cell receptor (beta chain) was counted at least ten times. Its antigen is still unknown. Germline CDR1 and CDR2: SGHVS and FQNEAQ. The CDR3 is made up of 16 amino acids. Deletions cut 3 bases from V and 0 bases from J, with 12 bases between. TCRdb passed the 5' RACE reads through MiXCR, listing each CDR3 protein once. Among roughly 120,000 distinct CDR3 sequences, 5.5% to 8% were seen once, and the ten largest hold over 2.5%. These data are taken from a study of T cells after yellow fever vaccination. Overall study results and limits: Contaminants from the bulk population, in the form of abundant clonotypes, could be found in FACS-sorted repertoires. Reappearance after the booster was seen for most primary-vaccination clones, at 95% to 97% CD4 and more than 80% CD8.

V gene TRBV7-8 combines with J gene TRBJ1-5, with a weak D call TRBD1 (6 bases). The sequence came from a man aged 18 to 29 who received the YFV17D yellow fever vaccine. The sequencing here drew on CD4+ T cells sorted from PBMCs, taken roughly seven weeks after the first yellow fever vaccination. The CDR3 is CASSLGAGNSNQPQHF. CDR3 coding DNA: TGTGCCAGCAGCTTGGGGGCGGGAAATAGCAATCAGCCCCAGCATTTT.